The 11 T cell receptor beta chains below all came from one sample that was sequenced in a study of shared clonotypes between healthy human individuals. TCRdb keeps only in-frame clones here, not all; method: immunoSEQ multiplex PCR. The sample lists about 680,000 clones, about 92% seen once, with 24% in the top ten. Only CD45RO-negative cells positively selected for CCR7 counted as naive CD8 cells, so terminally differentiated effector memory CD45RA+ cells were excluded. The source material was naive CD8+ T cells sorted from blood. The receptors come from a man aged 25-45 years in good health.

This clone was seen only once. The chain carries TRBV28 and TRBJ2-7; the D call may be TRBD1 or TRBD2 (5 bases each). There are 14 residues in the CDR3. With 6 bases removed from V and 2 bases from J, the gap between germline ends came to 14 bases. Germline lookup yields CDR1 MDHEN and CDR2 SYDVKM. The CDR3 spells CASRSGTGTYEQYF. For the CDR3, the DNA is TGTGCCAGCAGGTCCGGGACGGGAACCTACGAGCAGTACTTC.

The chain's CDR3 is CASSQELKTAGYTF. In DNA, the CDR3 is TGCGCCAGCAGCCAAGAATTGAAGACCGCTGGCTACACCTTC. J is TRBJ1-2 and V is TRBV4-3; the D is unclear. This CDR3 spans 14 amino acids. Germline CDR1 is LGHNA and CDR2 is YSLEER. V lost 0 bases to trimming and J lost 7 bases, with 12 bases between them.

The chain links TRBV19 to TRBJ2-3, with TRBD2 identical over 10 bases. Germline V CDR1 and CDR2: LNHDA, SQIVND (reference sequence). V was clipped by 6 bases and J by 6 bases; unmatched bases: 6. The CDR3 runs 14 residues. The CDR3 DNA follows: TGTGCCAGTAGATCACTAGCGGGAATGGATACGCAGTATTTT. Translation: CASRSLAGMDTQYF.

Many counts were recorded for this clone. The V gene is TRBV6-6, the J gene TRBJ1-5; unclear D gene. Trimming removed 0 bases at V and 7 bases at J, with 10 bases between. CDR1 and CDR2 (germline): MNHNY, SVGAGI (reference sequence). There are 14 residues in the CDR3. CDR3 loop: CASSYSSDWQPQHF. The CDR3 DNA is TGTGCCAGCAGTTACTCGTCGGACTGGCAGCCCCAGCATTTT.

This clone was seen once. J is TRBJ1-4 and V is TRBV9, with 9 bases fitting TRBD1. Germline V gene lookup returns CDR1 SGDLS and CDR2 YYNGEE. The CDR3 contains 17 residues. The V segment lost 0 bases and the J segment 5 bases; nucleotides outside the gene matches: 8. The CDR3 bases are TGTGCCAGCAGCGTAGGGATATCCGGGACAGGGAATGAAAAACTGTTTTTT. Residues: CASSVGISGTGNEKLFF. The full variable domain, rest sourced from reference TRBV9 and TRBJ1-4, is DSGVTQTPKHLITATGQRVTLRCSPRSGDLSVYWYQQSLDQGLQFLIQYYNGEERAKGNILERFSAQQFPDLHSELNLSSLELGDSALYFCASSVGISGTGNEKLFFGSGTQLSVL.

The chain combines TRBV27 with TRBJ1-5; no reliable D call. From germline, CDR1 is MNHEY and CDR2 SMNVEV (reference sequence). V lost 2 bases and J lost 1, with 9 bases in between. This CDR3 contains 15 residues. The CDR3 is CASSLLPPSNQPQHF. The CDR3 nucleotides read TGTGCCAGCAGTTTACTTCCACCAAGCAATCAGCCCCAGCATTTT.

Comments on this clone: Other DNA sequences from this sample encode an identical CDR3 as well. This chain uses TRBV6-1 with TRBJ2-7; 8 positions agree with TRBD1. Germline V CDR1 and CDR2: MNHNS, SASEGT. V was pared by 1 base and J by 3 bases, with 2 bases of the junction left unmatched. CDR3 length: 14 residues. The CDR3: CASSEGTGLYEQYF. The CDR3 nucleotides read TGTGCCAGCAGTGAAGGGACAGGGCTCTACGAGCAGTACTTC.

This chain joins TRBV4-2 and TRBJ1-2; 8 bases line up with TRBD1. With V trimmed by 4 bases and J by 2 bases, 6 bases remained unmatched. CDR1 LGHNA and CDR2 YNFKEQ come from the germline V gene. This CDR3 region has 15 residues. CDR3 in DNA: TGTGCCAGCAGCCCTCCAAGGACAGGGAACTATGGCTACACCTTC. The encoded protein is CASSPPRTGNYGYTF.

The CDR3 spells CASGQAPQYDSRETQYF. In DNA, the CDR3 is TGTGCCAGCGGCCAAGCTCCGCAGTACGATAGTAGGGAAACGCAGTATTTT. This chain links TRBV28 with TRBJ2-3, with D unclear. Germline lookup yields CDR1 MDHEN and CDR2 SYDVKM. The CDR3 consists of 17 residues. V lost 8 bases and J lost 9, with 30 bases in between.

The rearrangement uses TRBV7-9 and TRBJ2-7; unclear D gene. Germline values: CDR1 SEHNR, CDR2 FQNEAQ (reference sequence). This CDR3 comprises 16 residues. Trimming took off 0 bases at V and 5 bases at J, with 17 bases between the two ends. CDR3 residues: CASSLAFGQRGDEQYF. The CDR3 region has the DNA TGTGCCAGCAGCTTAGCTTTTGGTCAACGTGGGGACGAGCAGTACTTC.

CDR3 nucleotide sequence: TGTGCCAGTACCCCTCGACTAGCGGCTATCAATGAGCAGTTCTTC. Its protein is CASTPRLAAINEQFF. J is TRBJ2-1 and V is TRBV19; TRBD2 matches 9 bases. This CDR3 region has 15 residues. J was trimmed by 6 bases and V by 7 bases; bases with no gene match: 10. Germline CDR1 reads LNHDA; CDR2 reads SQIVND (reference sequence). Full variable domain (missing parts from reference TRBV19 and TRBJ2-1): DGGITQSPKYLFRKEGQNVTLSCEQNLNHDAMYWYRQDPGQGLRLIYYSQIVNDFQKGDIAEGYSVSREKKESFPLTVTSAQKNPTAFYLCASTPRLAAINEQFFGPGTRLTVL.